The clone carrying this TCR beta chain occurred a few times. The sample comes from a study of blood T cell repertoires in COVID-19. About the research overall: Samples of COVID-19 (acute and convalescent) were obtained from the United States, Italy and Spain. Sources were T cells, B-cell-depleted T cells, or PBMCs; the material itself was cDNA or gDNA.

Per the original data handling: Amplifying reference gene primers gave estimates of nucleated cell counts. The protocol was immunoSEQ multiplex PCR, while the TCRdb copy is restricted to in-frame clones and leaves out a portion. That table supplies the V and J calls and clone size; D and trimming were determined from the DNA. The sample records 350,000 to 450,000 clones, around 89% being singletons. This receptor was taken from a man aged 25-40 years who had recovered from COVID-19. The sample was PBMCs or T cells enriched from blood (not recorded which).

CDR3 loop: CASRYSLNTEAFF. CDR3 in DNA: TGTGCCAGCAGGTATTCCTTGAACACTGAAGCTTTCTTT. This chain uses TRBV7-8 with TRBJ1-1; D is ambiguous. Germline assignment: CDR1 SGHVS and CDR2 FQNEAQ. Trimming stripped 6 bases from V and 0 bases from J, with 8 bases between. This CDR3 region has 13 residues.